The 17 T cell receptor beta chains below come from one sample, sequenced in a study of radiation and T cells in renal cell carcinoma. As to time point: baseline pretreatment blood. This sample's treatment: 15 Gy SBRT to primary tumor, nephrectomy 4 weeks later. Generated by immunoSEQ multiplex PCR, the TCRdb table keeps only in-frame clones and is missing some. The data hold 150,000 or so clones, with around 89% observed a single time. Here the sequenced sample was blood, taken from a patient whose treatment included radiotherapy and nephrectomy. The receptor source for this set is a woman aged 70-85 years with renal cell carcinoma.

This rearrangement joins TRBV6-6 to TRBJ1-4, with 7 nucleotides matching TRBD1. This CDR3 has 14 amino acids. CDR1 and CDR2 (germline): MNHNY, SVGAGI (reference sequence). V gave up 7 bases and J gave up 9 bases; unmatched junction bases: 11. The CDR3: CASKPRGTSQKLFF. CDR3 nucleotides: TGTGCCAGCAAGCCCAGGGGGACGAGTCAAAAACTGTTTTTT.

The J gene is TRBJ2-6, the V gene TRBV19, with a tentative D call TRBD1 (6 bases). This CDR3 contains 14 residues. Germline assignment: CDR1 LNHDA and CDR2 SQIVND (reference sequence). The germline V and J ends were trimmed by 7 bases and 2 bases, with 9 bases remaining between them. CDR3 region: CASKQGAGANVLTF. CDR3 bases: TGTGCCAGTAAACAGGGAGCTGGGGCCAACGTCCTGACTTTC.

For the CDR3, the DNA is TGTGCCAGCAGCTTAGAGCTAGGAGGCGGGGGAGAAGCTTTCTTT. This codes for CASSLELGGGGEAFF. This chain links TRBV11-1 with TRBJ1-1, with D maybe TRBD1 (5 bases). The CDR3 is 15 amino acids. Trimming pared 1 base from V and 8 bases from J, leaving 17 bases between. The germline gives CDR1 SGHAT, CDR2 FQDESV (reference sequence). Drawing the rest from reference TRBV11-1 and TRBJ1-1, the complete variable domain is EAEVAQSPRYKITEKSQAVAFWCDPISGHATLYWYRQILGQGPELLVQFQDESVVDDSQLPKDRFSAERLKGVDSTLKIQPAELGDSAMYLCASSLELGGGGEAFFGQGTRLTVV.

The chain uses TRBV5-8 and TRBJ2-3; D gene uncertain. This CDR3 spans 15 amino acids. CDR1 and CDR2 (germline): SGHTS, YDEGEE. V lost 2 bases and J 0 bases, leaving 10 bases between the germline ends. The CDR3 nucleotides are TGTGCCAGCAGCTTCCTGGTCCACAGCACAGATACGCAGTATTTT. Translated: CASSFLVHSTDTQYF.

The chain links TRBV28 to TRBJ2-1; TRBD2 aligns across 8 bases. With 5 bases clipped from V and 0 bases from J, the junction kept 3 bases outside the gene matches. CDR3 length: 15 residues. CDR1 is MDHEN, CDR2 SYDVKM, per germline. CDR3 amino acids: CASSPAGGSYNEQFF. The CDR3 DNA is TGTGCCAGCAGTCCCGCGGGGGGCTCCTACAATGAGCAGTTCTTC.

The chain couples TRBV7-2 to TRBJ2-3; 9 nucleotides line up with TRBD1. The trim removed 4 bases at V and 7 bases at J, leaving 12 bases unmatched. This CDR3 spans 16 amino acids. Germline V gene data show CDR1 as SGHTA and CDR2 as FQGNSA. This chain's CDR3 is CASSSGPGQGGHTQYF. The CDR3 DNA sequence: TGTGCCAGCAGCTCGGGCCCGGGACAGGGAGGGCATACGCAGTATTTT.

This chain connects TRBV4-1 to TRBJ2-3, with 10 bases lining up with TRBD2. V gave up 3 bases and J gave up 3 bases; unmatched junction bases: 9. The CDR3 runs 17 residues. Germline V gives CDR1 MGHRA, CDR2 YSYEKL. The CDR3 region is CASSHTSTSGVTDTQYF. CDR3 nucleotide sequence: TGCGCCAGCAGCCACACCTCTACTAGCGGGGTGACAGATACGCAGTATTTT.

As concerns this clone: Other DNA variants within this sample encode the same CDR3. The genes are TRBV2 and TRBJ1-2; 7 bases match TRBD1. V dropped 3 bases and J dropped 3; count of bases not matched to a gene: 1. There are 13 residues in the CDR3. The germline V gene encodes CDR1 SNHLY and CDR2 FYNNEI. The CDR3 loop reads CASSEGTDYGYTF. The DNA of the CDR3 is TGTGCCAGCAGTGAGGGGACAGACTATGGCTACACCTTC.

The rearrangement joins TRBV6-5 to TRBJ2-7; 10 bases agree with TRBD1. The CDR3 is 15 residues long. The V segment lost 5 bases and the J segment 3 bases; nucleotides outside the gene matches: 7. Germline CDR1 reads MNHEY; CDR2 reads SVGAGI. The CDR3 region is CASSRPGQGIYEQYF. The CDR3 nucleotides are TGTGCCAGCAGTCGACCGGGACAGGGGATCTACGAGCAGTACTTC.

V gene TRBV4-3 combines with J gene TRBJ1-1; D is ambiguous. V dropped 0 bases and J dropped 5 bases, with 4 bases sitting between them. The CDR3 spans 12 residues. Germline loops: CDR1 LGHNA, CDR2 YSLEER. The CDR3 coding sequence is TGCGCCAGCAGCCAAGATGGGACTGAAGCTTTCTTT. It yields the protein CASSQDGTEAFF.

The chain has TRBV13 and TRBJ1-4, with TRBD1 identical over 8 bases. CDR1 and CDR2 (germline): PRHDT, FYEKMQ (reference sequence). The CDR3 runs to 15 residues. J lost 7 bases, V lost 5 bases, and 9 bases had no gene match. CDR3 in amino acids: CASSLGQVSGEKLFF. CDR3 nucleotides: TGTGCCAGCAGCCTGGGACAGGTGTCGGGTGAAAAACTGTTTTTT.

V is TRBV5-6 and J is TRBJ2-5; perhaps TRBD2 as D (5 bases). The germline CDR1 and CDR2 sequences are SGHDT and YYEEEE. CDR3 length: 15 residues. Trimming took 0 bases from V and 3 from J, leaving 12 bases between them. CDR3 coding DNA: TGTGCCAGCAGCTTGGTGATTGGGCGGGAAGAGACCCAGTACTTC. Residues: CASSLVIGREETQYF.

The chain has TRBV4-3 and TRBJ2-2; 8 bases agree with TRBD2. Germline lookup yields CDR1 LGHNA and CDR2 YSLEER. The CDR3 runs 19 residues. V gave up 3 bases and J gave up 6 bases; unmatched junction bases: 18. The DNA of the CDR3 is TGCGCCAGCAGCCACCATAGAGCCGGGGGGGCCTCTTTTTCCGGGGAGCTGTTTTTT. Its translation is CASSHHRAGGASFSGELFF.

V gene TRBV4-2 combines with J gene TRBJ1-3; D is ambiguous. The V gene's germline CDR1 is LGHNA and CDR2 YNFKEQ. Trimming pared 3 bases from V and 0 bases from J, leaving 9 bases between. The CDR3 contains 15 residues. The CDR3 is CASSQVGSSGNTIYF. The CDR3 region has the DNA TGTGCCAGCAGCCAGGTGGGGTCCTCTGGAAACACCATATATTTT.

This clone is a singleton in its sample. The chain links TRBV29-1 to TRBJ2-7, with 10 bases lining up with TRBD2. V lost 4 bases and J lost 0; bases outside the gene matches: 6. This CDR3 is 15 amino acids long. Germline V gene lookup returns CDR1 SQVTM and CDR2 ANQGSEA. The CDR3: CSVAGLAGVSYEQYF. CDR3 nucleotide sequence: TGCAGCGTTGCGGGTCTAGCGGGGGTCTCCTACGAGCAGTACTTC.

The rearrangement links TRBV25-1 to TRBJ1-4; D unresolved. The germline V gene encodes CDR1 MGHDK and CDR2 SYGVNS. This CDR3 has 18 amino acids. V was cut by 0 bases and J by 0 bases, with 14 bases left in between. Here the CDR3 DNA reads TGTGCCAGCAGTGAATATGGTCCCGACCCATCAACTAATGAAAAACTGTTTTTT. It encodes CASSEYGPDPSTNEKLFF.

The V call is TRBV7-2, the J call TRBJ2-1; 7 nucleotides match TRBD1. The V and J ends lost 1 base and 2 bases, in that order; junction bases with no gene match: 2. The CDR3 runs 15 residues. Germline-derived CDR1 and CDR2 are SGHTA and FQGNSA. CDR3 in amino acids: CASSLVGTAYNEQFF. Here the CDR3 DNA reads TGTGCCAGCAGCTTAGTCGGGACAGCCTACAATGAGCAGTTCTTC.